This TCR beta chain is from a study of T-cell memory formation after mild COVID-19. Constant-segment-primed 5'RACE gave TCR alpha and TCR beta cDNA libraries with sample barcodes and UMIs. A single record per CDR3 protein comes from TCRdb applying MiXCR to the 5' RACE reads. Among around 340,000 distinct CDR3 sequences listed, about an eighth were seen once. The junction had 16 bases not matched to a gene; V was cut back by 4 bases and J by 1 base. This CDR3 spans 19 amino acids. Germline CDR1 is SGHTA and CDR2 is FQGNSA. This clonotype was counted between two and nine times. The sequence was collected from a man between 18 and 35 years old who had mild COVID-19 (a few samples of this study predate the infection). Cell type and time point are not known. The rearrangement joins TRBV7-2 to TRBJ2-3, with 8 positions matching TRBD2. What was sequenced was PBMCs or a T cell subset sorted from them (not recorded which). The CDR3 is CASSYRGGGSGGRTDTQYF. CDR3 DNA: TGTGCCAGCAGCTACCGGGGTGGGGGGAGCGGGGGACGCACAGATACGCAGTATTTT.